These 26 T cell receptor beta chains were sequenced from one sample in a study of blood T cell repertoires in COVID-19. Assay: immunoSEQ multiplex PCR; the TCRdb copy retains only in-frame clones and omits some. The sample yields 250,000 or so clones, around 90% seen once. Sequenced: peripheral blood. These receptors were collected from a woman aged 40-49 years who had recovered from COVID-19.

The rearrangement uses TRBV5-1 and TRBJ2-6, with no clear D. The CDR3 totals 16 residues. Trimming cost V 4 bases and J 0 bases, with 11 bases left between them. Germline lookup yields CDR1 SGHRS and CDR2 YFSETQ. The CDR3 region is CASSPSPSSGANVLTF. CDR3 sequence (DNA): TGCGCCAGCAGCCCATCCCCCAGCTCTGGGGCCAACGTCCTGACTTTC.

This chain uses TRBV30 with TRBJ2-5; TRBD1 agrees at 8 bases. The V segment lost 0 bases and the J segment 5 bases; nucleotides outside the gene matches: 17. CDR3 length: 18 amino acids. From germline, CDR1 is GTSNPN and CDR2 SVGIG (reference sequence). The CDR3: CAWSVRAGTPGGRETQYF. The CDR3, as DNA: TGTGCCTGGAGTGTACGGGCGGGCACACCAGGGGGCCGTGAGACCCAGTACTTC. Drawing the rest from reference TRBV30 and TRBJ2-5, the complete variable domain is SQTIHQWPATLVQPVGSPLSLECTVEGTSNPNLYWYRQAAGRGLQLLFYSVGIGQISSEVPQNLSASRPQDRQFILSSKKLLLSDSGFYLCAWSVRAGTPGGRETQYFGPGTRLLVL.

To note about this clone: The same CDR3 can be traced to other DNA sequences in this sample. The rearrangement uses TRBV5-6 and TRBJ1-4; perhaps TRBD1 as D (6 bases). In germline, CDR1 is SGHDT, CDR2 YYEEEE. This CDR3 is built from 14 residues. V shed 4 bases and J shed 0 bases, with 7 bases lying between them. CDR3 sequence reads: CASSPGATNEKLFF. Written as DNA, the CDR3 is TGTGCCAGCAGCCCAGGGGCAACTAATGAAAAACTGTTTTTT.

The chain links TRBV4-1 to TRBJ2-2; possible D gene TRBD1, 5 bases. The ends were cut back, 4 bases at V and 5 bases at J, with 11 bases in the middle. Germline V gives CDR1 MGHRA, CDR2 YSYEKL. This CDR3 is 14 amino acids long. The CDR3 sequence: CASSPHGATGELFF. In nucleotides, the CDR3 is TGCGCCAGCAGCCCGCATGGGGCGACCGGGGAGCTGTTTTTT.

The CDR3 bases are TGTGCCACCAGTGATCAAGGACAGGGCTATGGCTACACCTTC. This sequence encodes CATSDQGQGYGYTF. The chain uses TRBV24-1 and TRBJ1-2; 8 bases fit TRBD1. V trimming: 3 bases; J trimming: 4 bases; junction bases outside the gene matches: 3. CDR1 is KGHDR, CDR2 SFDVKD, per germline. This CDR3 is 14 amino acids long.

The genes are TRBV27 and TRBJ2-7, with D maybe TRBD2 (6 bases). Germline CDR1 reads MNHEY; CDR2 reads SMNVEV (reference sequence). This CDR3 is built from 14 residues. Trimming pared 3 bases from V and 7 bases from J, leaving 16 bases between. The CDR3 loop is CASSFLGGPTEQYF. The CDR3 coding sequence is TGTGCCAGCAGTTTCTTGGGGGGTCCGACGGAGCAGTACTTC.

The chain employs TRBV28 and TRBJ1-2, with 7 bases aligning to TRBD1. Germline lookup yields CDR1 MDHEN and CDR2 SYDVKM. V was clipped by 5 bases and J by 4 bases; unmatched bases: 10. This CDR3 contains 15 residues. The CDR3 spells CASSERKGQSYGYTF. The CDR3 DNA follows: TGTGCCAGCAGTGAAAGAAAGGGACAGAGCTATGGCTACACCTTC.

The chain employs TRBV28 and TRBJ1-5; TRBD1 matches at 7 bases. V shed 6 bases, J shed 4 bases, and the junction held 9 bases outside the gene matches. This CDR3 region has 15 residues. Per the germline V gene, CDR1 is MDHEN and CDR2 is SYDVKM. CDR3 sequence (DNA): TGTGCCAGCAGGGCACCAGGGACAGCGAATCAGCCCCAGCATTTT. This sequence encodes CASRAPGTANQPQHF.

The rearrangement links TRBV11-2 to TRBJ2-7; 8 nucleotides match TRBD1. CDR3 size: 12 residues. V lost 5 bases, J lost 6 bases, and 3 bases stayed unmatched. CDR1 and CDR2 from the germline V gene are SGHAT and FQNNGV. The CDR3 region has the DNA TGTGCCAGCAGCACGACAGGGGTCGAGCAGTACTTC. Amino acid sequence: CASSTTGVEQYF.

The V and J genes are TRBV5-8 and TRBJ1-1; D might be TRBD1 (6 bases). V was clipped by 2 bases and J by 0 bases, with 11 bases between them. The germline gives CDR1 SGHTS, CDR2 YDEGEE. The CDR3 loop spans 15 amino acids. CDR3 region: CASSFLDRMNTEAFF. For the CDR3, the DNA is TGTGCCAGCAGCTTCCTCGACAGGATGAACACTGAAGCTTTCTTT.

The chain uses TRBV11-2 and TRBJ1-4, with D possibly being TRBD1 (6 bases). Between the trimmed V and J ends, which lost 5 bases and 4 bases, there was a span of 14 bases. The germline CDR1 and CDR2 sequences are SGHAT and FQNNGV. The CDR3 is 15 amino acids. CDR3: CASSIQTGVNEKLFF. The CDR3 DNA reads as TGTGCCAGCAGCATCCAGACAGGAGTTAATGAAAAACTGTTTTTT.

CDR3 DNA sequence: TGTGCCAGCAGTGAAATGCGAGGGAAAGATTATTCACCCCTCCACTTT. Translation gives CASSEMRGKDYSPLHF. This chain uses TRBV2 with TRBJ1-6; D is uncertain. CDR1 and CDR2 (germline): SNHLY, FYNNEI. This CDR3 region has 16 residues. V lost 2 bases, J lost 8 bases, and 16 bases lay in between.

The CDR3 sequence is CASRQGNEKLFF. CDR3 nucleotide sequence: TGCGCCAGCAGACAGGGCAATGAAAAACTGTTTTTT. V gene TRBV5-1 combines with J gene TRBJ1-4, with D possibly TRBD1 on 6 matching bases. Germline CDR1 reads SGHRS; CDR2 reads YFSETQ. V lost 5 bases to trimming and J lost 5 bases, with 7 bases between them. The CDR3 loop spans 12 amino acids.

This clone was counted a few times. The V and J genes are TRBV21-1 and TRBJ1-4. TRBV21-1 is listed as a pseudogene. The CDR3 has 14 amino acids. This CDR3 reads CASIRRRANEKLFF. CDR3 in DNA: TGTGCCAGCATCCGGAGGAGAGCTAATGAAAAACTGTTTTTT.

V and J are TRBV19 and TRBJ1-2; D might be TRBD1 (5 bases). Per the germline V gene, CDR1 is LNHDA and CDR2 is SQIVND (reference sequence). With 7 bases removed from V and 2 bases from J, the gap between germline ends came to 14 bases. The CDR3 is 14 amino acids. For the CDR3, the DNA is TGTGCCAGTACTCTTTCGCAGGGAAACTATGGCTACACCTTC. Encoded protein: CASTLSQGNYGYTF.

This sequence joins TRBV10-3 and TRBJ2-3; a possible D gene is TRBD1 (5 bases). CDR3 size: 14 residues. Germline CDR1 is ENHRY and CDR2 is SYGVKD. The V end lost 6 bases, the J end lost 2 bases, and 12 bases lay between the germline ends. In nucleotides, the CDR3 is TGTGCCATCAGGGAAACAGGATCCACAGATACGCAGTATTTT. Translation gives CAIRETGSTDTQYF.

This clone was picked up one time. The chain joins TRBV18 to TRBJ1-3; D call uncertain. V lost 5 bases to trimming and J lost 0 bases, with 11 bases between them. In germline, CDR1 is KGHSH, CDR2 LQKENI. The CDR3 loop spans 15 amino acids. CDR3 coding DNA: TGTGCCAGCTCAGAGGTCGGGGACTCTGGAAACACCATATATTTT. This translates into CASSEVGDSGNTIYF.

V usage is TRBV15 and J usage is TRBJ2-7, with 11 bases lining up with TRBD1. V was clipped by 3 bases and J by 1 base; unmatched bases: 5. Per germline, CDR1 LNHNV and CDR2 YYDKDF (reference sequence). The CDR3 has 16 residues. The CDR3 is CATSSGQGARSYEQYF. The DNA for the CDR3 is TGTGCCACCAGCAGCGGACAGGGGGCGCGTTCCTACGAGCAGTACTTC.

In nucleotides, the CDR3 is TGTGCCAGCAGTGAAAAGTACAGGGGCTACGAGCAGTACTTC. Protein: CASSEKYRGYEQYF. The chain employs TRBV6-1 and TRBJ2-7, with 7 bases lining up with TRBD1. The length of the CDR3 is 14 residues. Germline V gives CDR1 MNHNS, CDR2 SASEGT. After removal of 2 bases from V and 3 bases from J, the junction contained 4 bases not matched to a gene.

The chain combines TRBV5-1 with TRBJ2-5; 9 positions agree with TRBD1. This CDR3 is 14 amino acids long. Germline trimming cut 4 bases from V and 5 bases from J; bases unmatched to any gene: 6. Germline CDR1 is SGHRS and CDR2 is YFSETQ. The CDR3 here is CASSARTGVETQYF. As DNA, the CDR3 is TGCGCCAGCAGCGCTCGGACAGGGGTCGAGACCCAGTACTTC.

Of note for this clone: Compared with germline, one end of the junction differs, possibly owing to a read error. The rearrangement links TRBV7-7 to TRBJ1-1; D is undetermined. Germline assignment: CDR1 SSHAT and CDR2 FNYEAQ (reference sequence). The CDR3 runs 13 residues. The CDR3 here is CASSTQVNTEAFF. In DNA form, the CDR3 reads TGTGCTAGCAGCACACAAGTGAACACTGAAGCTTTCTTT. The whole variable domain, remainder taken from reference TRBV7-7 and TRBJ1-1, is GAGVSQSPRYKVTKRGQDVTLRCDPISSHATLYWYQQALGQGPEFLTYFNYEAQPDKSGLPSDRFSAERPEGSISTLTIQRTEQRDSAMYRCASSTQVNTEAFFGQGTRLTVV.

The chain carries TRBV21-1 and TRBJ2-1; the table's TRBD2 call for D was not verified on the DNA. TRBV21-1 is recorded as a pseudogene. This CDR3 comprises 19 residues. DNA for the CDR3: TGTGCCAGCAGCAAACCCCCCGGGACTAGCGGGAGCTCCTACAATGAGCAGTTCTTC. It translates to CASSKPPGTSGSSYNEQFF.

The chain employs TRBV15 and TRBJ1-2; 10 positions agree with TRBD1. After removal of 5 bases from V and 4 bases from J, the junction contained 7 bases not matched to a gene. The CDR3 is 15 amino acids. The V gene's germline CDR1 is LNHNV and CDR2 YYDKDF (reference sequence). CDR3: CATSQTGGEGYGYTF. The CDR3, as DNA: TGTGCCACCAGCCAGACAGGGGGCGAGGGCTATGGCTACACCTTC.

The chain recombines TRBV6-4 with TRBJ2-1, with 9 bases aligning to TRBD2. The CDR3 loop spans 15 amino acids. The V and J ends lost 2 bases and 2 bases, in that order; junction bases with no gene match: 1. The germline V gene has CDR1 MRHNA and CDR2 SNTAGT. CDR3 nucleotide sequence: TGTGCCAGCAGTGACGGCGGGAGGGCCTACAATGAGCAGTTCTTC. Its translation: CASSDGGRAYNEQFF.

The V call is TRBV7-8, the J call TRBJ2-1; perhaps TRBD2 as D (7 bases). V lost 7 bases and J lost 7, with 23 bases in between. The CDR3 loop spans 16 amino acids. The germline gives CDR1 SGHVS, CDR2 FQNEAQ. Written as DNA, the CDR3 is TGTGCCAGCACCACCCCTAGGGGGACTACACAAAATGAGCAGTTCTTC. It is translated as CASTTPRGTTQNEQFF. Using reference TRBV7-8 and TRBJ2-1 for the parts outside the CDR3, the full variable domain is GAGVSQSPRYKVAKRGQDVALRCDPISGHVSLFWYQQALGQGPEFLTYFQNEAQLDKSGLPSDRFFAERPEGSVSTLKIQRTQQEDSAVYLCASTTPRGTTQNEQFFGPGTRLTVL.

This sequence joins TRBV10-3 and TRBJ2-3; 8 bases are a match to TRBD1. The CDR3 extends over 14 amino acids. CDR1 and CDR2 (germline): ENHRY, SYGVKD. The trim removed 6 bases at V and 2 bases at J, leaving 4 bases unmatched. The CDR3 reads CAIRKTGDTDTQYF. In nucleotides, the CDR3 is TGTGCCATCAGGAAGACAGGGGACACAGATACGCAGTATTTT.